This TCR beta chain emerged from a study of follicular helper T cells after annual influenza vaccination. Indicated time point: 2014-2015 season, pre-vaccination. Profiling relied on immunoSEQ multiplex PCR, and the TCRdb table lists in-frame clones only, not all of them. The repertoire holds over 8,000 clones, around four fifths seen once, with over 3% in the top ten. The material sequenced was CXCR5+ CD38- circulating T follicular helper cells from blood, taken on the day of influenza vaccination. Subset noted: circulating Tfh, non-naive CD4+CXCR5+PD-1+ (ICOS+CD38+ or ICOS-CD38-). The clonotype originates from an adult who received the influenza vaccine.

The CDR3 sequence is CASSLGSQSPGELFF. The CDR3 DNA reads TGCGCCAGCAGCTTGGGGTCTCAGAGTCCCGGGGAGCTGTTTTTT. The rearrangement uses TRBV5-1 and TRBJ2-2, with unresolved D. Germline CDR1 SGHRS, CDR2 YFSETQ. Trimming took off 0 bases at V and 6 bases at J, with 12 bases between the two ends. The CDR3 contains 15 residues.